This T cell receptor beta chain derives from a study of shared clonotypes between healthy human individuals. At the level of the study: CD4 naive and CD4 memory each took three plates per donor, while CD8 naive took two and CD8 memory one. Study conclusions and caveats: The authors sampled blood alone, and tissue repertoires likely differ.

CDR1 and CDR2 (germline): MNHEY, SMNVEV (reference sequence). The CDR3 extends over 17 amino acids. The J segment lost 2 bases and the V segment lost 5 bases, leaving 9 bases of the junction unmatched. Points on this clone: Its antigen is unidentified.

Every subset had its genomic DNA shared out evenly among several immunoSEQ plates. Replicate sorted-subset PCRs were loaded with approximately 190 ng DNA, 30,000 to 35,000 T cell genomes. TCRdb keeps only in-frame clones here, not all; method: immunoSEQ multiplex PCR. The table shows around 750,000 clones, with roughly 70% occurring only once. The J gene is TRBJ2-2, the V gene TRBV27; 9 bases fit TRBD2. The clonotype originates from a young woman in good health. Sequencing used memory CD4+ T cells sorted from blood. Subset noted: CD45RA-negative fraction. CDR3 region: CASSPPRLAANTGELFF. CDR3 DNA: TGTGCCAGCAGTCCTCCACGACTAGCGGCCAACACCGGGGAGCTGTTTTTT.